The 21 T cell receptor beta chains below were found in one sample sequenced in a study of early T cells in non-severe SARS-CoV-2 infection (dated by TCRdb to about 2021). The library was generated by 5' RACE. TCRdb records NextSeq 500 as the sequencer. TCRdb redid the processing of the public reads, applying fastp at Q25 and MiXCR, and retained in-frame beta chains. Identical CDR3 protein sequences are pooled into one entry, listed with their most common genes and DNA. For this sample there are about 80,000 distinct CDR3 sequences; roughly 12% appear just once. The ten largest clones represent roughly 3.2% of the sample. The specimen sequenced was whole blood. These receptors all come from an adult who was a healthcare worker with PCR-confirmed SARS-CoV-2 infection or an uninfected control (not recorded which).

This clonotype is a singleton in its sample. This may come from a read error, since a much larger clone is one base off. The chain uses TRBV29-1 and TRBJ2-1; tentatively, D is TRBD1 or TRBD2 (5 bases each). Germline CDR1 and CDR2: SQVTM and ANQGSEA. There are 10 residues in the CDR3. The CDR3 loop reads CSVELGEQIF. The CDR3 DNA sequence: TGCAGCGTTGAATTGGGGGAGCAGATCTTC.

This clonotype was detected a few times. V usage is TRBV18 and J usage is TRBJ1-1; a possible D gene is TRBD1 (5 bases). V gave up 5 bases and J gave up 1 base, with 8 bases separating them. This CDR3 is 13 amino acids long. Germline CDR1 KGHSH, CDR2 LQKENI. The CDR3 nucleotides are TGTGCCAGCTCATGGACACGGAACACTGAAGCTTTCTTT. It yields the protein CASSWTRNTEAFF.

In its sample, this clonotype was seen a few times. This rearrangement joins TRBV20-1 to TRBJ1-1; the match to TRBD1 covers 9 bases. Germline loops: CDR1 DFQATT, CDR2 SNEGSKA (reference sequence). This CDR3 is 14 amino acids long. J lost 10 bases, V lost 6 bases, and 15 bases had no gene match. The CDR3 DNA is TGCAGTGCGTCACGGAAGGACAGGGGCTTTGGAGCTTTCTTT. As protein: CSASRKDRGFGAFF.

This clonotype showed up just a few times. This chain links TRBV18 with TRBJ1-5; D is perhaps TRBD1 (5 bases). Trimming pared 3 bases from V and 7 bases from J, leaving 10 bases between. The CDR3 has 13 amino acids. Germline V gene data show CDR1 as KGHSH and CDR2 as LQKENI. The CDR3 loop reads CASSPLKGQPQHF. DNA for the CDR3: TGTGCCAGCTCACCGCTTAAGGGGCAGCCCCAGCATTTT. Variable domain in full (rest from reference TRBV18 and TRBJ1-5): NAGVMQNPRHLVRRRGQEARLRCSPMKGHSHVYWYRQLPEEGLKFMVYLQKENIIDESGMPKERFSAEFPKEGPSILRIQQVVRGDSAAYFCASSPLKGQPQHFGDGTRLSIL.

This clonotype was observed at least ten times. The chain recombines TRBV7-9 with TRBJ2-5, with D unresolved. Germline assignment: CDR1 SEHNR and CDR2 FQNEAQ (reference sequence). Trimming cost V 1 base and J 5 bases, with 5 bases left between them. This CDR3 has 12 amino acids. The CDR3 reads CASSLEAETQYF. In DNA form, the CDR3 reads TGTGCCAGCAGCTTAGAGGCGGAGACCCAGTACTTC.

This clonotype was recorded a few times. No DNA is shown, since the ends of the CDR3 on it are uncertain; the CDR3 is the one TCRdb lists. The chain carries TRBV12-2 and TRBJ1-4; TRBD1 was called by the table and not checked on the DNA. TRBV12-2 is listed as a pseudogene. The CDR3 length is 18 residues, termini included. CDR3: CASRLVSGRWQLMKNCFF.

At least ten counts were recorded for this clonotype. The chain recombines TRBV25-1 with TRBJ2-5; D gene uncertain. The germline gives CDR1 MGHDK, CDR2 SYGVNS. The CDR3 contains 13 residues. The ends were cut back, 7 bases at V and 0 bases at J, with 9 bases in the middle. CDR3 sequence (DNA): TGTGCCAGCATGAAGACGGACCAAGAGACCCAGTACTTC. Translation gives CASMKTDQETQYF.

This chain joins TRBV7-9 and TRBJ1-1, with D tentatively TRBD1 (5 bases). The CDR3 spans 13 residues. Germline CDR1 is SEHNR and CDR2 is FQNEAQ (reference sequence). Trimming removed 8 bases at V and 5 bases at J, with 15 bases between. DNA for the CDR3: TGTGCCAGCTTGCTTGGGGCGCGGACTGAAGCTTTCTTT. The encoded protein is CASLLGARTEAFF.

Ten or more counts support this clonotype. The J gene is TRBJ2-1, the V gene TRBV11-2; TRBD2 matches 9 bases. V dropped 0 bases and J dropped 14; count of bases not matched to a gene: 11. This CDR3 comprises 15 residues. Germline V CDR1 and CDR2: SGHAT, FQNNGV. CDR3 nucleotides: TGTGCCAGCAGCTTAGATCAGGTAGCGGGAGCCCTTAAGTTCTTC. Its protein product is CASSLDQVAGALKFF.

The chain joins TRBV28 to TRBJ2-7; TRBD1 or TRBD2 may be the D gene (5 bases each). V lost 10 bases and J 0 bases, leaving 13 bases between the germline ends. Germline V gene lookup returns CDR1 MDHEN and CDR2 SYDVKM. This CDR3 is built from 13 residues. CDR3 DNA sequence: TGTGCCAACTCCGGGGCGAGCTCCTACGAGCAGTACTTC. Its protein is CANSGASSYEQYF.

This clonotype was seen repeatedly, ten times or more. The rearrangement uses TRBV19 and TRBJ2-7, with 12 positions matching TRBD1. CDR3 size: 15 residues. CDR1 and CDR2 (germline): LNHDA, SQIVND (reference sequence). With V trimmed by 5 bases and J by 5 bases, 7 bases remained unmatched. DNA of the CDR3: TGTGCCAGTAGTCGCCGGGACAGGGGGCTGGACGAGCAGTACTTC. The encoded protein is CASSRRDRGLDEQYF.

This clonotype was counted between two and nine times. The CDR3 loop is CAWSVTRTSGSRDTQYF. In DNA, the CDR3 is TGTGCCTGGAGTGTTACCCGGACTAGCGGGAGCCGTGATACGCAGTATTTT. V gene TRBV30 combines with J gene TRBJ2-3; 13 bases line up with TRBD2. CDR3 length: 17 residues. CDR1 is GTSNPN and CDR2 is SVGIG in the germline V gene (reference sequence). Germline trimming cut 0 bases from V and 6 bases from J; bases unmatched to any gene: 9.

This clonotype was counted ten times or more. The chain joins TRBV5-4 to TRBJ2-1; the D is unclear. The CDR3 is 11 amino acids. The V gene lost 1 base and the J gene lost 7 bases, with 3 bases spanning the gap. Germline lookup yields CDR1 SGHNT and CDR2 YYREEE (reference sequence). The CDR3 sequence: CASSLWNEQFF. The CDR3 nucleotides are TGTGCCAGCAGCTTGTGGAATGAGCAGTTCTTC.

Many counts were recorded for this clonotype. This chain uses TRBV7-9 with TRBJ1-3, with D maybe TRBD1 (5 bases). Trimming removed 4 bases from V and 0 bases from J, with 13 bases in between. Germline-derived CDR1 and CDR2 are SEHNR and FQNEAQ (reference sequence). CDR3 size: 16 residues. The CDR3 protein is CASSSGGFISGNTIYF. CDR3 coding DNA: TGTGCCAGCAGCTCCGGGGGGTTCATCTCTGGAAACACCATATATTTT.

The chain uses TRBV28 and TRBJ1-2; 7 positions match TRBD1. Germline V lookup: CDR1 MDHEN, CDR2 SYDVKM. V was pared by 9 bases and J by 7 bases, with 8 bases of the junction left unmatched. The CDR3 length is 12 residues. In DNA, the CDR3 is TGTGCCAGTAGAACAGGGGACTCTGGCTACACCTTC. It codes for CASRTGDSGYTF.

In its sample, this clonotype was seen many times. The V gene is TRBV29-1, the J gene TRBJ2-7; no definite D call. V gave up 0 bases and J gave up 3 bases, with 9 bases separating them. The CDR3 runs to 13 residues. Germline CDR1 SQVTM, CDR2 ANQGSEA. The chain's CDR3 is CSVEDIDHYEQYF. The DNA of the CDR3 is TGCAGCGTTGAAGATATCGACCACTACGAGCAGTACTTC.

The chain uses TRBV7-9 and TRBJ2-2, with D perhaps TRBD2 (6 bases). The CDR3 has 14 residues. The germline gives CDR1 SEHNR, CDR2 FQNEAQ (reference sequence). Trimming removed 2 bases from V and 6 bases from J, with 10 bases in between. CDR3 in amino acids: CASSLISGAGELFF. In DNA form, the CDR3 reads TGTGCCAGCAGCTTAATCTCGGGGGCCGGGGAGCTGTTTTTT.

The CDR3 reads CSALTPGLGEQYF. In DNA, the CDR3 is TGCAGTGCTCTTACGCCGGGGCTCGGCGAGCAGTACTTC. The J gene is TRBJ2-7, the V gene TRBV20-1, with D possibly called TRBD1 or TRBD2 (5 bases each). V was cut by 5 bases and J by 6 bases, with 17 bases left in between. CDR3 length equals 13 residues. CDR1 is DFQATT, CDR2 SNEGSKA, per germline (reference sequence).

The chain joins TRBV21-1 to TRBJ1-5; no check of the table's D call, TRBD1, against the DNA was made. TRBV21-1 is deemed a pseudogene. The length of the CDR3 is 18 residues. CDR3 nucleotide sequence: TGTGCCAGCAGCAAAGTTGGTGACAGGGAGCATGGGGATCAGCCCCAGCATTTT. Protein sequence: CASSKVGDREHGDQPQHF.

This clonotype was picked up a small number of times. The rearrangement joins TRBV20-1 to TRBJ1-4, with 10 bases fitting TRBD1. Unmatched junction bases numbered 3, after V lost 2 bases and J lost 6 bases. The CDR3 extends over 14 amino acids. Germline CDR1 and CDR2: DFQATT and SNEGSKA (reference sequence). CDR3 DNA sequence: TGCAGTGCTAGACCGGGACAGGGGTATGAAAAACTGTTTTTT. Its protein is CSARPGQGYEKLFF.

This clonotype was observed many times. V is TRBV20-1 and J is TRBJ2-3; D is undetermined. This CDR3 has 14 residues. The V gene lost 6 bases and the J gene lost 2 bases, with 15 bases spanning the gap. CDR1 and CDR2 (germline): DFQATT, SNEGSKA (reference sequence). CDR3 region: CSALDRSTTDTQYF. The CDR3 region has the DNA TGCAGTGCATTGGACCGCTCAACCACAGATACGCAGTATTTT.